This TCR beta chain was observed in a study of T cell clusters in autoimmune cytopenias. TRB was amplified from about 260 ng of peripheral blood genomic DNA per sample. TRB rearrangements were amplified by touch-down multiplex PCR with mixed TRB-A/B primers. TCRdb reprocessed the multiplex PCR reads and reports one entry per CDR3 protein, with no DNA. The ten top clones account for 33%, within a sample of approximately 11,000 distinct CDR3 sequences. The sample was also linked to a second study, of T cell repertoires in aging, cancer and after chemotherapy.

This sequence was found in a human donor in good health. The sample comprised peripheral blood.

The chain's CDR3 is CASSLASQLAKNIQYF. The chain combines TRBV12-3 or TRBV12-4 with TRBJ2-4. This CDR3 is 16 amino acids long.